In its sample, the clone carrying this T cell receptor beta chain was seen many times. These data come from a study of T cells after yellow fever vaccination. TCRdb re-called the 5' RACE reads through MiXCR, storing one row per CDR3 protein. In the table there are about 330,000 distinct CDR3 sequences, approximately 4% of which are singletons. The CDR3 contains 14 residues. V dropped 1 base and J dropped 4; count of bases not matched to a gene: 3. Germline V gene lookup returns CDR1 SQVTM and CDR2 ANQGSEA. The material was PBMCs, obtained 5 days after the yellow fever booster vaccination. This receptor was identified in a man aged 18 to 29 who received the YFV17D yellow fever vaccine. The genes are TRBV29-1 and TRBJ1-2, with 10 bases that match TRBD1. The CDR3 DNA reads TGCAGCGTTGAAGGACAGGGGGCCCGCTATGGCTACACCTTC. The encoded protein is CSVEGQGARYGYTF.